This T cell receptor (beta chain) was captured by sequencing in a study of blood T cell repertoires in COVID-19. Per the authors' pipeline: Estimation of nucleated cell counts was performed using reference gene primer amplification. Sequencing used immunoSEQ multiplex PCR; TCRdb keeps in-frame clones, though not all of them. V and J calls and clone size are those listed in that table; D and trimming were worked out from the DNA. The sample comprises 64,000 or so clones, 65% to 90% of which are singletons, and 1.2% rests with the top ten. This clone was observed a few times. This CDR3 has 13 residues. CDR1 and CDR2 from the germline V gene are LGHNA and YNFKEQ. V gave up 4 bases and J gave up 6 bases; unmatched junction bases: 6.

This TCR was sampled from a man aged 35-49 years with acute or convalescent COVID-19. Sequencing was performed on peripheral blood. V usage is TRBV4-2 and J usage is TRBJ2-7; 7 bases are shared with TRBD2. In nucleotides, the CDR3 is TGTGCCAGCAGCCTCGTTCCTAGCGGCGAGCAGTACTTC. The encoded protein is CASSLVPSGEQYF.